The clone carrying this TCR beta chain has just a few counts. What it binds is not known. The data were obtained in a study of identical twins. Findings and caveats of the study: Twin-shared out-of-frame alpha sequences showed excess low generation probability. A lower insertion count was a feature of abundant cord blood beta clonotypes, with no such feature in memory repertoires. With monozygotic twins, out-of-frame TCR alpha sharing exceeded what models estimated.

This CDR3 spans 12 amino acids. Trimming removed 6 bases from V and 8 bases from J; junction bases left unmatched: 3. The germline gives CDR1 SEHNR, CDR2 FQNEAQ (reference sequence). A universal primer site was incorporated via template switching, and the cDNA contained unique molecular identifiers. Each CDR3 protein gets one entry after TCRdb re-called the 5' RACE reads with MiXCR. The sample gives hundreds of thousands of distinct CDR3 sequences, about 8% of which show up once; approximately 2.1% is in the top ten. The data were also submitted as part of a second study, on yellow fever vaccine responses in identical twins.

The sequenced sample was memory (CD45RO+) T cells sorted from blood. This chain links TRBV7-9 with TRBJ1-1; 10 nucleotides agree with TRBD1. This TCR was recovered from a woman younger than 30 in good health. For the CDR3, the DNA is TGTGCCAGCAGTCGGGACAGGGGAGAAGCTTTCTTT. This gives the protein CASSRDRGEAFF.